The 19 T cell receptor beta chains reported below all come from one sample, sequenced in a study of a mutant IDH1 vaccine in newly diagnosed glioma. Sequenced by immunoSEQ multiplex PCR; TCRdb stores in-frame clones only, minus some. Among approximately 15,000 clones listed, less than 97% were seen once. Time point reported: baseline, week 1 (first vaccination visit). Treatment of the sample: pre-vaccination baseline after standard-of-care therapy. This sample comprised peripheral blood mononuclear cells (PBMCs), obtained from a glioma patient treated with radiotherapy, temozolomide or both. The source of these receptors is a woman aged 18-29 years with glioma. Some clones in this sample may be carry-over from other donors' samples.

Only one count was recorded for this clone. The CDR3 DNA reads TGCGCCAGCAGCTTGAGTGGGAGTAATGAAAAACTGTTTTTT. Protein sequence: CASSLSGSNEKLFF. The rearrangement uses TRBV5-1 and TRBJ1-4; D call uncertain. V shed 1 base and J shed 4 bases, with 8 bases lying between them. CDR3 length: 14 residues. Looked up from germline, CDR1 is SGHRS and CDR2 is YFSETQ.

The genes are TRBV28 and TRBJ2-5, with 8 nucleotides matching TRBD2. Unmatched junction bases numbered 1, after V lost 6 bases and J lost 1 base. This CDR3 contains 13 residues. In germline, CDR1 is MDHEN, CDR2 SYDVKM. The CDR3 reads CASRLAVQETQYF. CDR3 sequence (DNA): TGTGCCAGCAGACTAGCGGTCCAAGAGACCCAGTACTTC. Together with reference TRBV28 and TRBJ2-5, the CDR3 gives the full variable domain: DVKVTQSSRYLVKRTGEKVFLECVQDMDHENMFWYRQDPGLGLRLIYFSYDVKMKEKGDIPEGYSVSREKKERFSLILESASTNQTSMYLCASRLAVQETQYFGPGTRLLVL.

This clone was recorded once. The gene calls are TRBV28 and TRBJ1-2; maybe TRBD1 (5 bases). Germline V CDR1 and CDR2: MDHEN, SYDVKM. The CDR3 covers 15 residues. Trimming removed 5 bases at V and 4 bases at J, with 17 bases between. This CDR3 reads CASSPVQGGAYGYTF. The CDR3, as DNA: TGTGCCAGCAGTCCGGTCCAGGGTGGGGCCTATGGCTACACCTTC.

The gene calls are TRBV18 and TRBJ1-2, with unresolved D. Germline V gene sequence: CDR1 KGHSH, CDR2 LQKENI. This CDR3 contains 16 residues. V dropped 3 bases and J dropped 2 bases, with 16 bases sitting between them. The CDR3 DNA follows: TGTGCCAGCTCACCTCGTAGTGGGCAGATCAACTATGGCTACACCTTC. Translated: CASSPRSGQINYGYTF.

This chain connects TRBV5-1 to TRBJ2-7, with a possible D match to TRBD1 (6 bases). CDR3 length: 13 amino acids. In germline, CDR1 is SGHRS, CDR2 YFSETQ. Trimming pared 0 bases from V and 6 bases from J, leaving 10 bases between. CDR3 region: CASSLDRVGEQYF. Here the CDR3 DNA reads TGCGCCAGCAGCTTGGACAGGGTTGGCGAGCAGTACTTC.

This clone was seen only once. V gene TRBV11-2 combines with J gene TRBJ1-2; the D is unclear. This CDR3 has 13 residues. Germline CDR1 is SGHAT and CDR2 is FQNNGV. The V and J ends lost 5 bases and 3 bases respectively, with 10 bases between them. The CDR3 region is CASSLTPDYGYTF. The CDR3 nucleotides are TGTGCCAGCAGCCTTACACCGGACTATGGCTACACCTTC.

The chain combines TRBV14 with TRBJ2-7; maybe TRBD1 (6 bases). Germline assignment: CDR1 SGHDN and CDR2 FVKESK. The V end lost 4 bases, the J end lost 2 bases, and 18 bases lay between the germline ends. The CDR3 contains 16 residues. The CDR3 DNA follows: TGTGCCAGCAGCCCCTTCACCGGGACAATAACCTACGAGCAGTACTTC. Its protein is CASSPFTGTITYEQYF.

This clone was picked up one time. The V gene is TRBV4-2, the J gene TRBJ2-6; no reliable D call. The germline gives CDR1 LGHNA, CDR2 YNFKEQ. V was shortened by 0 bases and J by 0 bases, with 12 bases between the two germline ends. CDR3 length: 18 amino acids. CDR3 in DNA: TGTGCCAGCAGCCAAGATGGTATAGGAAGCTCTGGGGCCAACGTCCTGACTTTC. Amino acids: CASSQDGIGSSGANVLTF.

The chain carries TRBV6-5 and TRBJ1-2; the D is unclear. In germline, CDR1 is MNHEY, CDR2 SVGAGI. The CDR3 runs to 15 residues. Deletions cut 2 bases from V and 8 bases from J, with 18 bases between. CDR3 in amino acids: CASSYDRFQPRGYTF. In nucleotides, the CDR3 is TGTGCCAGCAGTTACGACCGCTTCCAACCGCGGGGCTACACCTTC.

V and J are TRBV27 and TRBJ2-5; D is perhaps TRBD2 (6 bases). The germline V and J ends were trimmed by 5 bases and 3 bases, with 16 bases remaining between them. The CDR3 totals 15 residues. In germline, CDR1 is MNHEY, CDR2 SMNVEV (reference sequence). Here the CDR3 reads CASSPTGLPKETQYF. The CDR3 bases are TGTGCCAGCAGTCCCACAGGACTACCCAAAGAGACCCAGTACTTC.

The chain combines TRBV11-1 with TRBJ2-5, with D maybe TRBD1 (6 bases). V lost 2 bases and J lost 3, with 10 bases in between. The CDR3 consists of 14 residues. Germline-derived CDR1 and CDR2 are SGHAT and FQDESV (reference sequence). The CDR3 DNA reads TGTGCCAGCAGCTTAATCGCAGGGGAAGAGACCCAGTACTTC. It is translated as CASSLIAGEETQYF.

The V call is TRBV21-1, the J call TRBJ2-7. TRBV21-1 corresponds to a pseudogene. This CDR3 has 10 residues. The CDR3, as DNA: TGTGCCAGCAGGCCCCACGAGCAGTACTTC. Translated: CASRPHEQYF.

The DNA for the CDR3 is TGTGCCACCAGCAGAGGGCTGCAGGGCAAGAATCAGCCCCAGCATTTT. It encodes CATSRGLQGKNQPQHF. The gene calls are TRBV15 and TRBJ1-5, with D maybe TRBD1 (5 bases). Looked up from germline, CDR1 is LNHNV and CDR2 is YYDKDF (reference sequence). CDR3 length equals 16 residues. The ends were cut back, 1 base at V and 4 bases at J, with 14 bases in the middle.

The chain recombines TRBV10-1 with TRBJ2-1, with 11 bases matching TRBD1. The ends lost 7 bases at V and 4 bases at J; junction bases unmatched: 9. The CDR3 extends over 16 amino acids. Germline CDR1 is WNHNN and CDR2 is SYGVQD (reference sequence). CDR3 sequence: CASTEWGTGGYNEQFF. CDR3 nucleotides: TGCGCCAGCACCGAGTGGGGGACAGGGGGATACAATGAGCAGTTCTTC.

The chain is built from TRBV30 and TRBJ1-2; D gene unclear. CDR3 length: 15 amino acids. In germline, CDR1 is GTSNPN, CDR2 SVGIG (reference sequence). Trimming removed 3 bases from V and 6 bases from J, with 20 bases in between. CDR3 sequence: CAWSPPRVVRDGYTF. CDR3 in DNA: TGTGCCTGGAGCCCTCCTAGGGTCGTTAGGGATGGCTACACCTTC.

This clone came up once. The chain recombines TRBV10-3 with TRBJ2-1; TRBD2 matches 12 bases. From germline, CDR1 is ENHRY and CDR2 SYGVKD. The CDR3 contains 15 residues. Losses at the gene ends were 7 bases for V and 3 bases for J; bases not matched to a gene: 4. CDR3 DNA sequence: TGTGCCATCAATCCGACTAGCGGGGGCTACAATGAGCAGTTCTTC. Residues: CAINPTSGGYNEQFF.

The CDR3 DNA reads TGTGCCAGCAGCCCCGACCGAGGGCTAGCGGGGAACCGGTGGGAGACCCAGTACTTC. Amino acid sequence: CASSPDRGLAGNRWETQYF. The chain has TRBV14 and TRBJ2-5; 9 bases map to TRBD2. CDR1 and CDR2 (germline): SGHDN, FVKESK. V lost 4 bases to trimming and J lost 5 bases; unmatched junction nucleotides: 20. The CDR3 length is 19 residues.

The chain recombines TRBV13 with TRBJ2-3; D call uncertain. The CDR3 totals 16 residues. Per germline, CDR1 PRHDT and CDR2 FYEKMQ (reference sequence). The ends were cut back, 4 bases at V and 0 bases at J, with 14 bases in the middle. In DNA form, the CDR3 reads TGTGCCAGCAGCTCAAACCGGGCCCCTAGCACAGATACGCAGTATTTT. Protein product: CASSSNRAPSTDTQYF.

The rearrangement uses TRBV7-6 and TRBJ2-7, with TRBD1 identical over 7 bases. The germline gives CDR1 SGHVS, CDR2 FNYEAQ. V shed 1 base, J shed 3 bases, and the junction held 6 bases outside the gene matches. The CDR3 has 15 residues. The CDR3 sequence: CASSLGQGGIYEQYF. The CDR3 region has the DNA TGTGCCAGCAGCTTAGGACAGGGTGGGATCTACGAGCAGTACTTC.